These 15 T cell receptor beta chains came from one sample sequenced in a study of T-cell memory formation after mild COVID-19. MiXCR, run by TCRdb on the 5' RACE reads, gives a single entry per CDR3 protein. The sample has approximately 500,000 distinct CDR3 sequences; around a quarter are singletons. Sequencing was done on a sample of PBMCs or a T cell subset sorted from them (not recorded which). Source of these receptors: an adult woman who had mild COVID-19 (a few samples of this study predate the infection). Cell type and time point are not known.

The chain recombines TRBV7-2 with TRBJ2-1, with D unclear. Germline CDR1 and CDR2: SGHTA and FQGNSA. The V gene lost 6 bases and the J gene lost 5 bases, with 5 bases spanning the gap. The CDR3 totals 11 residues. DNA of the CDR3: TGTGCCAGCAGACTGGACAATGAGCAGTTCTTC. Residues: CASRLDNEQFF. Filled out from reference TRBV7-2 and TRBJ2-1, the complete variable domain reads GAGVSQSPSNKVTEKGKDVELRCDPISGHTALYWYRQSLGQGLEFLIYFQGNSAPDKSGLPSDRFSAERTGGSVSTLTIQRTQQEDSAVYLCASRLDNEQFFGPGTRLTVL.

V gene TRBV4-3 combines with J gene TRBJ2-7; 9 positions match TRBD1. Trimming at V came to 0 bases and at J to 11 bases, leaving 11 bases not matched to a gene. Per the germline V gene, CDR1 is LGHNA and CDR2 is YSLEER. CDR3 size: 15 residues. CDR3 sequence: CASSQDSLGTGRKYF. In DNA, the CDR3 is TGCGCCAGCAGCCAAGACTCACTCGGGACAGGGAGGAAGTACTTC.

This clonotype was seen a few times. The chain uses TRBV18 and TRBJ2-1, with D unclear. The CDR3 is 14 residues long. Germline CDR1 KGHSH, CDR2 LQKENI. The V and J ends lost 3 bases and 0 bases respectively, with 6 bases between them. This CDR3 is CASSPQTSYNEQFF. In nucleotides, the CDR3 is TGTGCCAGCTCACCGCAGACCTCCTACAATGAGCAGTTCTTC. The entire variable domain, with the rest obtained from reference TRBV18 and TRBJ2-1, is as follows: NAGVMQNPRHLVRRRGQEARLRCSPMKGHSHVYWYRQLPEEGLKFMVYLQKENIIDESGMPKERFSAEFPKEGPSILRIQQVVRGDSAAYFCASSPQTSYNEQFFGPGTRLTVL.

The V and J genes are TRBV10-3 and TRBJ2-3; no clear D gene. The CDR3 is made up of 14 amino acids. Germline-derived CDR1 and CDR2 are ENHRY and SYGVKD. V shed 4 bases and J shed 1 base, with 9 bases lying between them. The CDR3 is CAISAGTRTDTQYF. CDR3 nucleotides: TGTGCCATCAGTGCGGGTACCCGCACAGATACGCAGTATTTT.

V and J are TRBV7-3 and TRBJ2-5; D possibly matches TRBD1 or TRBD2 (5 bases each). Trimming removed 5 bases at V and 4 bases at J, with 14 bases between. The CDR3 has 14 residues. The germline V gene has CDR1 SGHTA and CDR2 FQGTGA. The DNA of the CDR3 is TGTGCCAGCAGCCGGGGCCTAGAGGGAGAGACCCAGTACTTC. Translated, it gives CASSRGLEGETQYF.

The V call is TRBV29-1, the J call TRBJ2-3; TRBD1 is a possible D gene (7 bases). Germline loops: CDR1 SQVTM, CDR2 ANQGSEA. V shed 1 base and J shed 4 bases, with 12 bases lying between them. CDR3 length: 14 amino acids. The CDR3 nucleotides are TGCAGCGTTGAAGGACAGGGAGGAGCAGATACGCAGTATTTT. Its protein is CSVEGQGGADTQYF.

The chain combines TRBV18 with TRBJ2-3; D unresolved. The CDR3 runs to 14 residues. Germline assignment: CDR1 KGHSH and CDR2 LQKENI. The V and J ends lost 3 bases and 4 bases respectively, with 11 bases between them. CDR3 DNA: TGTGCCAGCTCACCCCCGCCCCAGGCAGATACGCAGTATTTT. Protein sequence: CASSPPPQADTQYF.

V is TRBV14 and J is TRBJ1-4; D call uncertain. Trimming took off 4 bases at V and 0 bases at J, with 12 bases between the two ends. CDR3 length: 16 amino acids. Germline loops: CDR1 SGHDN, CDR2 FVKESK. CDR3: CASSPTGIATNEKLFF. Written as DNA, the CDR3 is TGTGCCAGCAGCCCCACCGGGATAGCAACTAATGAAAAACTGTTTTTT.

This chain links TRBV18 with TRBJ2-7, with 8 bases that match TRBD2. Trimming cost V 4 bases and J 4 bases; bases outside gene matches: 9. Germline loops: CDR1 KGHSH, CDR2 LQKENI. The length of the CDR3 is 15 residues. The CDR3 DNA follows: TGTGCCAGCTCACTTTCCGGGACTAGTCTTTACGAGCAGTACTTC. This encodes CASSLSGTSLYEQYF.

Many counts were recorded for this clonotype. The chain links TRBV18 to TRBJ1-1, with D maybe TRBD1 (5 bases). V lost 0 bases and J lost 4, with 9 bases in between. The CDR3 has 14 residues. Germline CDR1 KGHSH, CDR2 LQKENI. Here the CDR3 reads CASSPPGGGTEAFF. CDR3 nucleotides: TGTGCCAGCTCACCACCCGGGGGGGGCACTGAAGCTTTCTTT.

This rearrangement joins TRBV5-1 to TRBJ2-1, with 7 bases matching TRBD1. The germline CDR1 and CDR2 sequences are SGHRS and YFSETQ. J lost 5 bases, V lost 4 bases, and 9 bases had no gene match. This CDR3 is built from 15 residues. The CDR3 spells CASSPGTASHNEQFF. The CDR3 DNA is TGCGCCAGCAGCCCAGGGACAGCGTCTCACAATGAGCAGTTCTTC.

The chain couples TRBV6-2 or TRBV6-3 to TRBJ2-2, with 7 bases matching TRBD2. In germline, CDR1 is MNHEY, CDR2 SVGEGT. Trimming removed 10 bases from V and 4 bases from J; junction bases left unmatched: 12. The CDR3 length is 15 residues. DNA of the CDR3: TGTGCCACCCGAGGGGCGGGAGCGAGCACCGGGGAGCTGTTTTTT. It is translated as CATRGAGASTGELFF.

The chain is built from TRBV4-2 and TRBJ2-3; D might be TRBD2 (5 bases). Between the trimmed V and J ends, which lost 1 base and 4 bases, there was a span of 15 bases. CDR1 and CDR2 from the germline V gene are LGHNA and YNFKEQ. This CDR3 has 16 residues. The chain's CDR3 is CASSQGELELSDTQYF. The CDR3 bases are TGTGCCAGCAGCCAAGGAGAACTAGAGTTGTCAGATACGCAGTATTTT.

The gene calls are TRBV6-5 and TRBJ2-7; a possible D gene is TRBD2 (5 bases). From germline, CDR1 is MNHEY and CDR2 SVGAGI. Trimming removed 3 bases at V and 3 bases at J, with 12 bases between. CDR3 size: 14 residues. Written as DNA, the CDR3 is TGTGCCAGCAGTTATGAGGGAAGAGGCTACGAGCAGTACTTC. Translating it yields CASSYEGRGYEQYF.

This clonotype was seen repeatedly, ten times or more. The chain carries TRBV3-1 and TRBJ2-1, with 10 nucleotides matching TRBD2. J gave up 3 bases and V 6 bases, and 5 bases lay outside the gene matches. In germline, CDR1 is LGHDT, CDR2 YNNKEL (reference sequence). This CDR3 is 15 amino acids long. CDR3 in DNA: TGTGCCAGCAGTCCTAGCGGGAGAGTCTACAATGAGCAGTTCTTC. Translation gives CASSPSGRVYNEQFF.